This T cell receptor beta chain was recovered during a study of identical twins (dated by TCRdb to the mid-2010s). For the study in its entirety: The study deep-sequenced TCR alpha and beta repertoires from monozygotic twins, unrelated adults of various ages and cord blood to test whether fetal clonotypes persist. To rule out contamination, the twin experiments were replicated at different times with different library preparation protocols. Results the study describes overall, beyond this receptor: Conclusions relied on cross-sectional statistical analysis, since the same donors could not be followed over many years. Invariant T cells such as MAIT and iNKT could partly confound zero-insertion analyses, although diverse VJ usage argued against such confounding for most clonotypes. Excess twin sharing in beta out-of-frame sequences was weaker because fewer shared sequences lowered the signal-to-noise ratio. Abundant cord blood beta clonotypes had fewer insertions, young adult naive repertoires showed a similar but weaker trend, and memory repertoires showed no such trend. Compared with coincidental sharing between unrelated individuals, out-of-frame TCR alpha sequences shared between twins had an excess of sequences with low generation probability. Recombination models systematically underestimated out-of-frame TCR alpha sharing in monozygotic twins but agreed with sharing between unrelated individuals.

Looking up the germline V gene yields CDR1 SNHLY and CDR2 FYNNEI. V ends up 5 bases short and J 1 base short, with an unmatched junction base count of 6. The CDR3 covers 15 residues, taking in both the cysteine and the phenylalanine. Only the CDR3 DNA is retained, 45 bases long and in frame from the first base. Comment on this clonotype: Its antigen has not been determined. Nothing much larger sits one base from this clone, and base qualities are not available.

The protocol used for the library was 5' RACE. The run used an Illumina HiSeq 2000. Template switching added a universal primer binding site, and the final cDNA carried a unique molecular identifier that allowed TCR cDNA molecules to be counted accurately. Specific primers in the conserved constant-segment region were used to synthesize first-strand cDNA for the TCR alpha and beta chains. To control for contamination, each cDNA library was double barcoded with a SMART-Mk sample barcode plus Illumina barcodes. TruSeq adapter sequences along with Illumina sample barcodes were introduced in two successive PCR steps. Sequencing of the TCR alpha and beta cDNA libraries was done on the Illumina HiSeq platform using custom primers. The study's processing was this. Raw reads were processed with MiGEC to extract unique molecular identifiers, and MiXCR was used to determine CDR3 positions. Recombination models were inferred per individual with the repgenHMM and IGoR tools using an EM algorithm. The analysis of shared clonotypes was done with the tcR package in R, with sharing normalized by the product of cloneset sizes. Out-of-frame nonproductive sequences were analyzed to study raw recombination free of thymic and clonal selection effects. TCRdb applied fastp at Q25 and MiXCR to the public reads, then kept only in-frame beta chains. Entries are consolidated by CDR3 protein sequence, retaining the most common genes and DNA. TCRdb assigned the V and J calls; the authors' analysis was not used. For this sample there are approximately 220,000 distinct CDR3 sequences; about 7.5% appear just once. The ten largest clones take up 1.9% of the sample.

All donors were healthy Caucasians. The twin cohort comprised three pairs of female monozygotic twins, all aged roughly 18 to 29 years. Miltenyi CD45RO+ enrichment and human naive T-cell isolation kits were used to isolate memory (CD45RO+) and naive T cells from PBMC. These sequences were also reported in another study, on yellow fever vaccine responses in identical twins. In that second paper, the authors write: The T cell response to vaccination in identical twins was reported by the authors to appear partly convergent and partly personalized. Focusing on identical twins, the study followed the T cell clones that responded to the vaccine, and did so with precision.

The source of this sequence is a woman aged 18-30 years in good health. The sample comprised memory (CD45RO+) T cells sorted from blood. What this sample's cell subset or site label stands for: CD45RO+ enriched T cells. The receptor chain draws on TRBV2 and TRBJ1-1; TRBD1 matches 8 bases in the middle. The CDR3 protein: CASSIPGTGNTEAFF. The bases read TGTGCCAGCAGTATACCCGGGACAGGGAACACTGAAGCTTTCTTT.